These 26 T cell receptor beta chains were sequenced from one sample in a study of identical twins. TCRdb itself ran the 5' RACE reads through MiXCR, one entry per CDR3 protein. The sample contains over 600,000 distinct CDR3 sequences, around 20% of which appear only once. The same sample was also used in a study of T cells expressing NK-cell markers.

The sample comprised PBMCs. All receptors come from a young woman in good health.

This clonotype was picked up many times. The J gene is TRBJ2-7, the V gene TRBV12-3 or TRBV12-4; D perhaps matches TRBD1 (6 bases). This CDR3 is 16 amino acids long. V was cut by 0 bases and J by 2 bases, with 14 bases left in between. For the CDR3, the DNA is TGTGCCAGCAGTTTAGCGCTAGGACAGAACACCTACGAGCAGTACTTC. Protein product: CASSLALGQNTYEQYF.

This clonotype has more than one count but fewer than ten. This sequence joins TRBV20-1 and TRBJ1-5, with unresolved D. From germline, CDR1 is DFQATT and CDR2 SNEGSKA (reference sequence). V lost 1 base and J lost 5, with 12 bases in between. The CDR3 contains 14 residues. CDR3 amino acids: CSARVLSRDQPQHF. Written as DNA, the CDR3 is TGCAGTGCTAGAGTTCTGTCGAGGGATCAGCCCCAGCATTTT.

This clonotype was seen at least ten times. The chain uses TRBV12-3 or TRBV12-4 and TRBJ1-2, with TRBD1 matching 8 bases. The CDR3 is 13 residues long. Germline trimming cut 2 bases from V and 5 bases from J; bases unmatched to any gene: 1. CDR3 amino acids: CASSLRTGYGYTF. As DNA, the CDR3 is TGTGCCAGCAGTTTAAGGACAGGGTATGGCTACACCTTC.

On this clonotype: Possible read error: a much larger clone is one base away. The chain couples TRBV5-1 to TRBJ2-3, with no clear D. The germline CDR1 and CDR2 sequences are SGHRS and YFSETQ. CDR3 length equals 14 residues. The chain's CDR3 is CTSSRIQEGDTQYF. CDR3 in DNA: TGCACCAGCAGCAGAATCCAAGAAGGGGATACGCAGTATTTT.

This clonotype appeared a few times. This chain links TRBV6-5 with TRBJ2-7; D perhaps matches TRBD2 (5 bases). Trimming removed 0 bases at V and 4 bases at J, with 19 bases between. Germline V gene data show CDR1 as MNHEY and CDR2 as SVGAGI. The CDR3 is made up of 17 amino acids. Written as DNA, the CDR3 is TGTGCCAGCAGTTACTCAGCCTACGGAGCTGGGGAGTACGAGCAGTACTTC. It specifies CASSYSAYGAGEYEQYF.

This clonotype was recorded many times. Written as DNA, the CDR3 is TGTGCCAGCAGCTTAGTAGGACAGGCTGGTGAAAAACTGTTTTTT. This encodes CASSLVGQAGEKLFF. The chain is built from TRBV7-9 and TRBJ1-4; 7 nucleotides align to TRBD1. V lost 1 base, J lost 7 bases, and 6 bases stayed unmatched. The CDR3 spans 15 residues. CDR1 SEHNR and CDR2 FQNEAQ come from the germline V gene (reference sequence).

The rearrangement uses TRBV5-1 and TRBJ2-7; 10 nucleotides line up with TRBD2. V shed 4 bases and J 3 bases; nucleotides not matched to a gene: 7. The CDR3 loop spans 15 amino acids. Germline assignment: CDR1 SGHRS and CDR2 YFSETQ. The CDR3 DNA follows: TGCGCCAGCAGCCGGACTAGCGGTACAATCTACGAGCAGTACTTC. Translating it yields CASSRTSGTIYEQYF.

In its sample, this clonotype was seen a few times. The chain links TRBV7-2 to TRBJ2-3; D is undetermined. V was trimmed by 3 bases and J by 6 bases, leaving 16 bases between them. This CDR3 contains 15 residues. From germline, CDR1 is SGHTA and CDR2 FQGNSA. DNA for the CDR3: TGTGCCAGCAGCTTTTGGCTAACCGGTGTGGATACGCAGTATTTT. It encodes CASSFWLTGVDTQYF.

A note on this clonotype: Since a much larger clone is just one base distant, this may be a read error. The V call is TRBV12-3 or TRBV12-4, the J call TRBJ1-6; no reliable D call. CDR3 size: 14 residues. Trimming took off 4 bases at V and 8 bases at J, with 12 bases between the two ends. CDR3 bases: TGTGCCAGCAGTTCCAGTGCATCACATTCACCCCTCCACTTT. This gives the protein CASSSSASHSPLHF.

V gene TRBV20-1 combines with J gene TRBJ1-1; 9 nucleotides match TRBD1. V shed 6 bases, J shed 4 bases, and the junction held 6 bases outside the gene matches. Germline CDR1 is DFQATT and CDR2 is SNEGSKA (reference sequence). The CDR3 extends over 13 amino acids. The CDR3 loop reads CSAPGTGSTEAFF. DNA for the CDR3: TGCAGTGCACCCGGGACAGGGAGCACTGAAGCTTTCTTT.

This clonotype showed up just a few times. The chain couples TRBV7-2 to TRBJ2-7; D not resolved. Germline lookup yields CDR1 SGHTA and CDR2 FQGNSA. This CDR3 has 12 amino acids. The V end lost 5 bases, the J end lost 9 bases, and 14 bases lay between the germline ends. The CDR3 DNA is TGTGCCAGCAGCCCTAGTGTCCTGTGGCAGTACTTC. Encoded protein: CASSPSVLWQYF.

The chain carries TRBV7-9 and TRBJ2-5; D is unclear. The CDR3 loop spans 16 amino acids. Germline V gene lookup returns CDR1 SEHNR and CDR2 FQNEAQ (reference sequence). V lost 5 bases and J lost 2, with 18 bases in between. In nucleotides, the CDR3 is TGTGCCAGCAGCCCATATTCGGGTAGCAAGCAAGAGACCCAGTACTTC. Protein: CASSPYSGSKQETQYF.

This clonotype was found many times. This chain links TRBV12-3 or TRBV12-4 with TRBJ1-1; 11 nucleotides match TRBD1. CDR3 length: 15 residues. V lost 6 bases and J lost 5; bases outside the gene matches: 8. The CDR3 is CASRSTGTGGTEAFF. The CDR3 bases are TGTGCCAGCAGATCCACCGGGACAGGGGGAACTGAAGCTTTCTTT.

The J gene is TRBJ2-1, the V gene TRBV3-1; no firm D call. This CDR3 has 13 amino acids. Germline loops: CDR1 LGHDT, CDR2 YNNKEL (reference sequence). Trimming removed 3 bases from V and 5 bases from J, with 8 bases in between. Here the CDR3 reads CASSHTKDNEQFF. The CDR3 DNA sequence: TGTGCCAGCAGCCATACTAAGGACAATGAGCAGTTCTTC.

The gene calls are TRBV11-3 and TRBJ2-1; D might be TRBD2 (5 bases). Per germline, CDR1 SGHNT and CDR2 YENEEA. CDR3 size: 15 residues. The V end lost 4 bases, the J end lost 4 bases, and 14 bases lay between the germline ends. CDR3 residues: CASSSFSGLYNEQFF. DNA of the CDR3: TGTGCCAGCAGCTCCTTCAGCGGACTGTACAATGAGCAGTTCTTC.

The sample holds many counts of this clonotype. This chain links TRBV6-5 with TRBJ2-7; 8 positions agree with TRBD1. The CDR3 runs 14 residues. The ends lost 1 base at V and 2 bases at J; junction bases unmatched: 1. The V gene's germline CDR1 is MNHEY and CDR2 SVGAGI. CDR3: CASSYLGQAYEQYF. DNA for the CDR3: TGTGCCAGCAGTTACTTGGGACAGGCCTACGAGCAGTACTTC.

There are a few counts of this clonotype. The chain's CDR3 is CASRTPAGDEQYF. The CDR3 DNA sequence: TGTGCCTCTCGGACACCCGCAGGGGATGAGCAGTACTTC. J is TRBJ2-7 and V is TRBV10-3; tentatively, D is TRBD1 (6 bases). Germline CDR1 ENHRY, CDR2 SYGVKD. V lost 11 bases and J 7 bases, leaving 21 bases between the germline ends. The CDR3 is 13 amino acids.

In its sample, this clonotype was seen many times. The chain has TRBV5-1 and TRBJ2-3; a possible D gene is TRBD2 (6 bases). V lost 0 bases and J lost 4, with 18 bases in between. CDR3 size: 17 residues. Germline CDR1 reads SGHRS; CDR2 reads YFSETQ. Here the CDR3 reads CASSLAVSAGLPDTQYF. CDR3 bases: TGCGCCAGCAGCTTGGCCGTCAGCGCGGGACTGCCAGATACGCAGTATTTT.

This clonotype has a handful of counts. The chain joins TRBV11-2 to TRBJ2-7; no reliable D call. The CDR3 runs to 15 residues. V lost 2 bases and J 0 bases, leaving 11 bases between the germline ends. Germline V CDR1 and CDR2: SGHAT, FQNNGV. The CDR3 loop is CASSLFGGDSYEQYF. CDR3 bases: TGTGCCAGCAGCTTATTCGGCGGAGACTCCTACGAGCAGTACTTC.

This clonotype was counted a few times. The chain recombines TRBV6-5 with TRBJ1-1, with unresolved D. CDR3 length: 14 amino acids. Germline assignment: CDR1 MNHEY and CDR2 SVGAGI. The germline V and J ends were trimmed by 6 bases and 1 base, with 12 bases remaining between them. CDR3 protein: CASSNSRRNTEAFF. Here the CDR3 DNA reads TGTGCCAGCAGCAACTCCCGGAGGAACACTGAAGCTTTCTTT.

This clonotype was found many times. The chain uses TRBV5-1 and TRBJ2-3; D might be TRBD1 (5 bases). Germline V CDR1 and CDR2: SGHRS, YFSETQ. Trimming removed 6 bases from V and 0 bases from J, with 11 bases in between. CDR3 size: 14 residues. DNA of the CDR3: TGCGCCAGCACCAAGGCAGGGAGCACAGATACGCAGTATTTT. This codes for CASTKAGSTDTQYF.

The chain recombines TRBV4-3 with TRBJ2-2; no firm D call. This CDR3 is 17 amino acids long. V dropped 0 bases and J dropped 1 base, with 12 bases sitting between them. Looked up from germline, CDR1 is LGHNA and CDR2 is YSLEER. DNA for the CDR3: TGCGCCAGCAGCCAAGATGGCCTTGTTGGGAACACCGGGGAGCTGTTTTTT. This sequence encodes CASSQDGLVGNTGELFF.

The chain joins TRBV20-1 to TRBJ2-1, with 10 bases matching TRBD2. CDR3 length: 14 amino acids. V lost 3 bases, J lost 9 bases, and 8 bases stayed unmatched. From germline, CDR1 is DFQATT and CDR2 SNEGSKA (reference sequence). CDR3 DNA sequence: TGCAGTGCTAGTCAGCTAGCGGGAGCGGCTGAGCAGTTCTTC. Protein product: CSASQLAGAAEQFF.

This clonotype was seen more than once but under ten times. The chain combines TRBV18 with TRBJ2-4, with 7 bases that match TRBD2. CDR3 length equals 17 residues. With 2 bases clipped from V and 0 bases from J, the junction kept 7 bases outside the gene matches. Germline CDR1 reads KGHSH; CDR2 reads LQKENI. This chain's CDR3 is CASSPGSRELAKNIQYF. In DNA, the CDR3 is TGTGCCAGCTCACCAGGGTCGCGGGAGCTAGCCAAAAACATTCAGTACTTC.

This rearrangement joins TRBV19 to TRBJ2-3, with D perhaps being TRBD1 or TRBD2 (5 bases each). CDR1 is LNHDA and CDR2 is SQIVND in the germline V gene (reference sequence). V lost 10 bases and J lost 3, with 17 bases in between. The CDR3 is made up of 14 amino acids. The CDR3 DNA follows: TGTGCCACTTCGGGACCCGCAGGAACAGATACGCAGTATTTT. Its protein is CATSGPAGTDTQYF.

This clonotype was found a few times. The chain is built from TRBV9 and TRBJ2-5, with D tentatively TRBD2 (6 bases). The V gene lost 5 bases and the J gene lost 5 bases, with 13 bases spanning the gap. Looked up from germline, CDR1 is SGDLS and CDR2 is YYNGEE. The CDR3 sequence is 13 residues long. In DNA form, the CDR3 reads TGTGCCAGCAGACCGCCGGCGGGGGAGACCCAGTACTTC. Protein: CASRPPAGETQYF.